The 11 T cell receptor beta chains below were found in one sample sequenced in a study of PD-L1 blockade in urothelial cancer. TCRdb's copy holds only in-frame clones and misses some; the assay was immunoSEQ multiplex PCR. In the table there are over 45,000 clones, roughly 84% of which are singletons. Noted time point: pretreatment peripheral blood. Sequenced material: PBMCs, taken around atezolizumab (anti-PD-L1) treatment. The receptor source for this set is a man between 60 and 75 years old with urothelial cancer.

This chain connects TRBV5-1 to TRBJ2-2; 7 bases align to TRBD2. The CDR3 spans 16 residues. V gave up 0 bases and J gave up 1 base; unmatched junction bases: 3. The germline gives CDR1 SGHRS, CDR2 YFSETQ. DNA of the CDR3: TGCGCCAGCAGCTTGGCCGGGACTAAGAACACCGGGGAGCTGTTTTTT. Protein product: CASSLAGTKNTGELFF.

V and J are TRBV27 and TRBJ1-6, with 9 bases aligning to TRBD1. There are 16 residues in the CDR3. Germline CDR1 MNHEY, CDR2 SMNVEV (reference sequence). Germline trimming cut 3 bases from V and 7 bases from J; bases unmatched to any gene: 7. In DNA form, the CDR3 reads TGTGCCAGCAGTTTTGCCGGGACAGGGACCAATTCACCCCTCCACTTT. Protein product: CASSFAGTGTNSPLHF.

The genes are TRBV5-4 and TRBJ2-5, with TRBD1 as a possible D gene (5 bases). V was pared by 4 bases and J by 0 bases, with 13 bases between. CDR3 length equals 15 residues. Germline-derived CDR1 and CDR2 are SGHNT and YYREEE (reference sequence). Here the CDR3 reads CASSPSTANQETQYF. In DNA, the CDR3 is TGTGCCAGCAGCCCATCGACAGCGAACCAAGAGACCCAGTACTTC.

This clone is medium-sized within its sample. This chain connects TRBV7-8 to TRBJ2-7, with 7 bases identical to TRBD1. Germline V gives CDR1 SGHVS, CDR2 FQNEAQ. The CDR3 loop spans 13 amino acids. With V trimmed by 5 bases and J by 4 bases, 5 bases remained unmatched. DNA for the CDR3: TGTGCCAGCAGCCCGGGACAGCCATACGAGCAGTACTTC. Translation: CASSPGQPYEQYF.

The chain has TRBV19 and TRBJ2-2; the D gene is possibly TRBD2 (6 bases). Germline assignment: CDR1 LNHDA and CDR2 SQIVND (reference sequence). The CDR3 length is 21 residues. V was cut by 3 bases and J by 2 bases, with 28 bases left in between. The CDR3 sequence is CASSMGGYAPTRPLNTGELFF. The CDR3 DNA sequence: TGTGCCAGTAGTATGGGGGGATACGCACCCACCCGACCTCTCAACACCGGGGAGCTGTTTTTT.

The chain combines TRBV10-2 with TRBJ2-1; possible D gene TRBD2, 5 bases. The CDR3 has 15 amino acids. Germline V gene lookup returns CDR1 WSHSY and CDR2 SAAADI. The V end was cut by 3 bases, the J end by 3 bases, with 12 bases between. The CDR3: CASSDRGGLYNEQFF. CDR3 DNA: TGCGCCAGCAGTGATCGTGGCGGACTCTACAATGAGCAGTTCTTC.

In DNA form, the CDR3 reads TGTGCCAGCAGTTACAGCTTCGACACAGATACGCAGTATTTT. This gives the protein CASSYSFDTDTQYF. J is TRBJ2-3 and V is TRBV6-5; D is undetermined. Germline V gives CDR1 MNHEY, CDR2 SVGAGI. CDR3 length: 14 amino acids. Trimming removed 2 bases from V and 2 bases from J, with 8 bases in between.

CDR3 in DNA: TGTGCCAGCGTCCGTGGGGCGTCCACTGAAGCTTTCTTT. Protein product: CASVRGASTEAFF. The V and J genes are TRBV6-6 and TRBJ1-1, with a tentative D call TRBD1 (5 bases). The CDR3 runs 13 residues. Trimming stripped 8 bases from V and 4 bases from J, with 14 bases between. The germline V gene has CDR1 MNHNY and CDR2 SVGAGI (reference sequence).

The chain uses TRBV18 and TRBJ2-1; maybe TRBD1 (6 bases). CDR1 and CDR2 (germline): KGHSH, LQKENI. The CDR3 runs 15 residues. V dropped 3 bases and J dropped 3 bases, with 12 bases sitting between them. The CDR3 DNA is TGTGCCAGCTCACCTCAGGACAGCTACTACAATGAGCAGTTCTTC. This encodes CASSPQDSYYNEQFF.

The chain uses TRBV4-1 and TRBJ1-1; possibly TRBD1 for D (6 bases). Trimming took 4 bases from V and 0 from J, leaving 12 bases between them. The CDR3 spans 15 residues. Looked up from germline, CDR1 is MGHRA and CDR2 is YSYEKL. The CDR3 DNA reads TGCGCCAGCAGCCGGGACACCGCGATGAACACTGAAGCTTTCTTT. Protein product: CASSRDTAMNTEAFF.

This clone was detected a few times. This chain uses TRBV4-1 with TRBJ2-4; 7 bases are a match to TRBD2. The CDR3 is 16 amino acids. Trimming cost V 3 bases and J 9 bases; bases outside gene matches: 14. Germline V gives CDR1 MGHRA, CDR2 YSYEKL. The CDR3 sequence: CASSQGSGGRESIQYF. As DNA, the CDR3 is TGCGCCAGCAGCCAGGGTAGTGGAGGGAGGGAATCCATTCAGTACTTC.